This is a list of T cell receptor beta chains from one sample in a study of blood T cell repertoires in COVID-19. Sequencing was performed with immunoSEQ multiplex PCR; in TCRdb, only in-frame clones are kept and a portion is missing. Here the sample spans about 130,000 clones, more than 70% being singletons. The sequencing input was peripheral blood. The receptors were gathered from a woman older than 75 with acute or convalescent COVID-19. The CDR3 runs from the conserved cysteine through the conserved F or W. A D gene is named only where the DNA matches it firmly. Clone size appears in some rows only: once, few, many, or a class for an expanded clone.

CDR3 DNA | CDR3 protein | D gene | V gene | clone size | J gene
TGTGCCAGCGGGGAGGGGCCTAACTATGGCTACACCTTC | CASGEGPNYGYTF | . | TRBV28 | . | TRBJ1-2
TGTGCCAGCAGTTCCAGAGCGGGAGGCCTGAATGAGCAGTTCTTC | CASSSRAGGLNEQFF | TRBD2 | TRBV28 | . | TRBJ2-1
TGTGCCAGCAGCTTAGGGGGCGGGAGGATCGAGCAGTACTTC | CASSLGGGRIEQYF | TRBD2 | TRBV7-2 | . | TRBJ2-7
TGTGCCATCAGTTTGGGACAGGGGCCCGAGCAGTACTTC | CAISLGQGPEQYF | TRBD1 | TRBV10-3 | . | TRBJ2-7
TGTGCCAGCAGTGATAGTAGTGGGGCGGGATACAATGAGCAGTTCTTC | CASSDSSGAGYNEQFF | . | TRBV6-1 | . | TRBJ2-1
TGTGCCAGCTCACCGGGACAGAAGCGCGAGCAGTACTTC | CASSPGQKREQYF | TRBD1 | TRBV18 | once | TRBJ2-7
TGTGCCAGCTCACCCTCCGGACAGGGGAATGGCTACACCTTC | CASSPSGQGNGYTF | TRBD1 | TRBV18 | . | TRBJ1-2
TGTGCCAGCAGCCAGGCGGGGACGGCAACTAATGAAAAACTGTTTTTT | CASSQAGTATNEKLFF | . | TRBV4-2 | . | TRBJ1-4
TGTGCCAGCAGCCTCGGCGGGGGCGCGAACTATGGCTACACCTTC | CASSLGGGANYGYTF | . | TRBV5-4 | . | TRBJ1-2
TGTGCCAGCAGTTACTCGAGCAGGGGCACTGAAGCTTTCTTT | CASSYSSRGTEAFF | . | TRBV6-2/TRBV6-3 | . | TRBJ1-1
TGTGCCAGTAACATCGGGAGGCAAAGCTCTGGAAACACCATATATTTT | CASNIGRQSSGNTIYF | . | TRBV19 | . | TRBJ1-3
TGTGCCAGTAGTATAGGGTTCCCGCAGGTTAATGAAAAACTGTTTTTT | CASSIGFPQVNEKLFF | . | TRBV19 | . | TRBJ1-4
TGTGCCAGCAGCCACACCCTCAGGATCTCCTCTGGAAACACCATATATTTT | CASSHTLRISSGNTIYF | . | TRBV3-1/TRBV3-2 | . | TRBJ1-3
TGTGCCAGCAGTGAGAGCTCTGGGGCCAACGTCCTGACTTTC | CASSESSGANVLTF | . | TRBV6-4 | . | TRBJ2-6
TGTGCCAGCGTTGGAGGGGACGGAACCGGGGAGCTGTTTTTT | CASVGGDGTGELFF | . | TRBV6-5 | few | TRBJ2-2
TGTGCCAGCAATGGCAGGGGCTCCTATGGCTACACCTTC | CASNGRGSYGYTF | . | TRBV12-3/TRBV12-4 | . | TRBJ1-2